This T cell receptor beta chain came from a study of PD-1 blockade in classical Hodgkin lymphoma. Study conclusions and caveats: Partial responders and progressors had significantly lower baseline TCR diversity.

This table comes from immunoSEQ multiplex PCR, and its TCRdb copy is limited to in-frame clones, with some not included. The sample has around 99,000 clones, roughly 79% seen once. Every patient had relapsed following autologous stem cell transplantation, and cohorts differed in brentuximab vedotin exposure. This CDR3 has 15 residues. The V and J ends lost 6 bases and 4 bases respectively, with 18 bases between them. Germline CDR1 MNHEY, CDR2 SVGAGI. This clone was detected only once. Its antigen is not known. The rearrangement uses TRBV6-5 and TRBJ1-2; D ambiguous. This sample comprised peripheral blood mononuclear cells (PBMCs), obtained before the second cycle of nivolumab. This TCR derives from a human donor with classical Hodgkin lymphoma. CDR3 amino acids: CASRSTAAHGYGYTF. The CDR3 DNA follows: TGTGCCAGCAGGTCGACTGCCGCCCACGGCTATGGCTACACCTTC.